The next 6 T cell receptor beta chains were all read from a single sample in a study of CD8 T cells in Susac syndrome. With random hexamers, reverse transcription was performed on about 0.5 to 1 ug of RNA. TCRdb reprocessed the immunoSEQ multiplex PCR reads via MiXCR and lists one record per CDR3 protein. The sample consists of 400,000 to 550,000 distinct CDR3 sequences, 75% to 90% of them appearing once. The specimen sequenced was CD8+ T cells from PBMCs. Receptors were obtained from a human donor with multiple sclerosis.

DNA for the CDR3: TGTGCCACCAGCGCTGGTACAGGGCCCTATAATGAAAAACTGTTTTTT. Translating it yields CATSAGTGPYNEKLFF. The rearrangement links TRBV15 to TRBJ1-4; tentative D call: TRBD1 (6 bases). V lost 5 bases and J 4 bases, leaving 17 bases between the germline ends. This CDR3 is 16 amino acids long. CDR1 is LNHNV, CDR2 YYDKDF, per germline (reference sequence).

A single count supports this clonotype. V and J are TRBV6-1 and TRBJ1-5; TRBD1 matches 9 bases. The V gene end was trimmed by 6 bases and the J gene end by 3 bases; junction bases not matched to a gene: 9. The germline V gene encodes CDR1 MNHNS and CDR2 SASEGT. The CDR3 is made up of 16 amino acids. The CDR3 reads CASSLRQGVDNQPQHF. CDR3 nucleotide sequence: TGTGCCAGCAGCCTTCGACAGGGGGTGGACAATCAGCCCCAGCATTTT.

A word on this clonotype: One end of the junction varies from germline; a read error may be responsible. V is TRBV27 and J is TRBJ2-1; TRBD1 agrees at 8 bases. CDR3 size: 16 residues. The germline gives CDR1 MNHEY, CDR2 SMNVEV (reference sequence). For the CDR3, the DNA is TGTGCCAGCAGTTGGACAGGGTTGAGCTCCTACAATGGGCAGTTCTTC. The encoded protein is CASSWTGLSSYNGQFF.

The V call is TRBV12-3 or TRBV12-4, the J call TRBJ2-1, with D uncertain. The CDR3 runs to 11 residues. V shed 5 bases and J shed 11 bases, with 10 bases lying between them. CDR3 loop: CASSVDGKQFF. DNA of the CDR3: TGTGCCAGCAGTGTGGACGGTAAGCAGTTCTTC.

The rearrangement joins TRBV5-1 to TRBJ1-1; no clear D gene. Per germline, CDR1 SGHRS and CDR2 YFSETQ. The V gene lost 0 bases and the J gene lost 2 bases, with 5 bases spanning the gap. This CDR3 contains 13 residues. The CDR3: CASSLGHNTEAFF. DNA for the CDR3: TGCGCCAGCAGCTTGGGGCATAACACTGAAGCTTTCTTT.

The sample holds one count of this clonotype. This chain uses TRBV7-9 with TRBJ2-3; TRBD1 is a possible D gene (6 bases). This CDR3 contains 13 residues. The germline V gene encodes CDR1 SEHNR and CDR2 FQNEAQ (reference sequence). Between the trimmed V and J ends, which lost 6 bases and 2 bases, there was a span of 9 bases. CDR3 residues: CASSGTTTDTQYF. The CDR3 DNA sequence: TGTGCCAGCAGTGGGACAACCACAGATACGCAGTATTTT.